This T cell receptor beta chain originates from a study of patients and donors after allogeneic stem cell transplantation. This clonotype came up a few times. TCRdb independently ran MiXCR on the RT-PCR reads; one entry per CDR3 protein. Here the sample spans about 210,000 distinct CDR3 sequences, about 37% being singletons. Trimming took 3 bases from V and 0 from J, leaving 8 bases between them. The germline V gene has CDR1 KGHSH and CDR2 LQKENI. This CDR3 comprises 14 residues. The receptor's source is a human donor who was either an allogeneic HSCT recipient or a stem cell or donor lymphocyte infusion donor (not recorded which). It is not recorded whose cells these are; they may come from a transplant donor. This sequence joins TRBV18 and TRBJ1-1; D gene uncertain. The sample consisted of blood, either unsorted or a sorted T cell fraction (not recorded which). DNA for the CDR3: TGTGCCAGCTCACCGAGGGAGCTGAACACTGAAGCTTTCTTT. It codes for CASSPRELNTEAFF.